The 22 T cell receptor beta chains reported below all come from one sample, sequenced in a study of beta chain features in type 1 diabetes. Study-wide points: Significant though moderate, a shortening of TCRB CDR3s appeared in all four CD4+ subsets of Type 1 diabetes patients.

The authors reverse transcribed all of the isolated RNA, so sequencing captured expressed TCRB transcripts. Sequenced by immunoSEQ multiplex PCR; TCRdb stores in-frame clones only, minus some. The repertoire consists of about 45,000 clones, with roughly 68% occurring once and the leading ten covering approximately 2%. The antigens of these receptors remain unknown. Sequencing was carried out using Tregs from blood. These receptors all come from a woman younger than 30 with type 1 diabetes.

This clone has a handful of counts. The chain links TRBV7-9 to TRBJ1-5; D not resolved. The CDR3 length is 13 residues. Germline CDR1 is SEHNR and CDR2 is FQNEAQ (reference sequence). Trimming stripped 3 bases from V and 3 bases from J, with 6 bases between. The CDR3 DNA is TGTGCCAGCAGCTTTCTCCCCAATCAGCCCCAGCATTTT. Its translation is CASSFLPNQPQHF.

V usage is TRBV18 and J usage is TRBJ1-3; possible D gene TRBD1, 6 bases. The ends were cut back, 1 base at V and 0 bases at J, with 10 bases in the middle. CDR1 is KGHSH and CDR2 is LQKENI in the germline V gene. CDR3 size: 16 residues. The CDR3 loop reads CASSPRQAYSGNTIYF. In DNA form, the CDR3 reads TGTGCCAGCTCACCACGACAGGCGTACTCTGGAAACACCATATATTTT.

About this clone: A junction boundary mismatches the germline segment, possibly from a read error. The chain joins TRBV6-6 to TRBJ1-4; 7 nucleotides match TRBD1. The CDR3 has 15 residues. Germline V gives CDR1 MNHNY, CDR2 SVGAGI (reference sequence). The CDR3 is CANSYPVTGVEKLFF. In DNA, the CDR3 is TGTGCCAACAGTTACCCCGTAACAGGGGTTGAAAAACTGTTTTTT.

CDR3 sequence: CASSFTGTSGAYEQYF. The CDR3 DNA is TGTGCCAGCAGTTTCACCGGGACTAGCGGTGCCTACGAGCAGTACTTC. The chain links TRBV7-2 to TRBJ2-7; TRBD2 matches 11 bases. J was trimmed by 2 bases and V by 6 bases; bases with no gene match: 9. CDR1 is SGHTA, CDR2 FQGNSA, per germline. The length of the CDR3 is 16 residues.

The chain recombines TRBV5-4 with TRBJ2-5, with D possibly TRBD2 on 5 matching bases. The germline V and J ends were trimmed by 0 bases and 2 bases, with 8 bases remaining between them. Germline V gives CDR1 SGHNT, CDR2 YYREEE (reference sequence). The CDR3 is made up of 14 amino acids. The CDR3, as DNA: TGTGCCAGCAGCTTGGGAGGGTCTCAAGAGACCCAGTACTTC. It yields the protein CASSLGGSQETQYF.

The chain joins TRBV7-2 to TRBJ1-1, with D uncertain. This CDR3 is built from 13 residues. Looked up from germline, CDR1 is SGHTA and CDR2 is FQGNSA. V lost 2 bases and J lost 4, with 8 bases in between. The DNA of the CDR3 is TGTGCCAGCAGCTTATGGCCGTTCACTGAAGCTTTCTTT. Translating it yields CASSLWPFTEAFF.

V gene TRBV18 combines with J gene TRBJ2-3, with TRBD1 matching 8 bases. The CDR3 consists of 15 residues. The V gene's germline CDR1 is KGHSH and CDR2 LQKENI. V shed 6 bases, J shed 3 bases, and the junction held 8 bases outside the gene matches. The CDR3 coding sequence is TGTGCCAGCTCCGGCCAGACAGGGGTAACAGATACGCAGTATTTT. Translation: CASSGQTGVTDTQYF.

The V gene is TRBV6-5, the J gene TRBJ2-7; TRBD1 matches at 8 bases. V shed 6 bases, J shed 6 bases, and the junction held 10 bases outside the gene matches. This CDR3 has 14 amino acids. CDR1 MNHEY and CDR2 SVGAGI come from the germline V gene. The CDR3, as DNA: TGTGCCAGCAGGACTCTCACAGGGGGTGGCGAGCAGTACTTC. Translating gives CASRTLTGGGEQYF.

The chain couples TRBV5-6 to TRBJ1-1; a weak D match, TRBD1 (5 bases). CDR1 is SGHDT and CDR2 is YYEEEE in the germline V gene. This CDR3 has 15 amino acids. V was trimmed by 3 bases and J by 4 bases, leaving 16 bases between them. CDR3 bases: TGTGCCAGCAGCTACGCGGACACGCTGCGCACTGAAGCTTTCTTT. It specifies CASSYADTLRTEAFF.

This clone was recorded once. CDR3 residues: CASSSQKGLAGEETQYF. DNA of the CDR3: TGTGCCAGCAGCTCCCAAAAGGGACTAGCGGGAGAAGAGACCCAGTACTTC. This sequence joins TRBV11-3 and TRBJ2-5, with 14 bases fitting TRBD2. In germline, CDR1 is SGHNT, CDR2 YENEEA. The CDR3 consists of 17 residues. The V gene end was trimmed by 4 bases and the J gene end by 3 bases; junction bases not matched to a gene: 7.

The CDR3 region is CASRPPGTAPYGYTF. DNA of the CDR3: TGTGCCAGCAGGCCTCCCGGGACAGCTCCTTATGGCTACACCTTC. This sequence joins TRBV28 and TRBJ1-2, with TRBD1 matching 7 bases. The germline V gene has CDR1 MDHEN and CDR2 SYDVKM. J lost 5 bases, V lost 6 bases, and 12 bases had no gene match. The CDR3 length is 15 residues.

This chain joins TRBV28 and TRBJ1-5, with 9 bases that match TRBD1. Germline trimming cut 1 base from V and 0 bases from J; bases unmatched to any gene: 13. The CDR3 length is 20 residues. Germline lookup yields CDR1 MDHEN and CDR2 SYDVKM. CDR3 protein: CASSLYLGMTGGYSNQPQHF. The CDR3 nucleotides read TGTGCCAGCAGTTTATACCTCGGGATGACAGGGGGGTATAGCAATCAGCCCCAGCATTTT.

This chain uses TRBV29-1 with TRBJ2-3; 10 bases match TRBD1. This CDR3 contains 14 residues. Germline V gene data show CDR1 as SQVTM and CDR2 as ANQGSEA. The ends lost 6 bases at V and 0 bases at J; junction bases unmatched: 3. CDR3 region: CSVGQGVSTDTQYF. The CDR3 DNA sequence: TGCAGCGTCGGACAGGGGGTTAGCACAGATACGCAGTATTTT.

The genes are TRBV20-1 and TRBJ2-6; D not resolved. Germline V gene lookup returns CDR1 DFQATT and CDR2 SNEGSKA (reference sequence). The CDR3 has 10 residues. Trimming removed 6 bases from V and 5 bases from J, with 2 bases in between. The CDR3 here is CSAWANVLTF. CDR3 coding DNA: TGCAGTGCCTGGGCCAACGTCCTGACTTTC.

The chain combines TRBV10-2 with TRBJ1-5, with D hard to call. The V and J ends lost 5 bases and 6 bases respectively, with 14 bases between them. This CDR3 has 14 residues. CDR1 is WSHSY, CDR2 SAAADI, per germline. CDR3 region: CASSRSGAGQPQHF. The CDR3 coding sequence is TGCGCCAGCAGTAGATCGGGTGCGGGTCAGCCCCAGCATTTT.

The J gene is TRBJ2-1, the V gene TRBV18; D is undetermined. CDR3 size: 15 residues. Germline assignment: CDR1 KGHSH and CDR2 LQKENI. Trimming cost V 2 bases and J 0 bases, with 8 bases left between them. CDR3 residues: CASSPSSDSYNEQFF. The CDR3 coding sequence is TGTGCCAGCTCACCATCGAGTGACTCCTACAATGAGCAGTTCTTC.

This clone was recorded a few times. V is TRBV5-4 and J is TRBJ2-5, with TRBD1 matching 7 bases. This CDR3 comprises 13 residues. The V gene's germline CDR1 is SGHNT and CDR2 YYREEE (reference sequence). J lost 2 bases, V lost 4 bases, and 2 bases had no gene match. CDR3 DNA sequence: TGTGCCAGCAGCATGGGACAGCAAGAGACCCAGTACTTC. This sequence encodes CASSMGQQETQYF.

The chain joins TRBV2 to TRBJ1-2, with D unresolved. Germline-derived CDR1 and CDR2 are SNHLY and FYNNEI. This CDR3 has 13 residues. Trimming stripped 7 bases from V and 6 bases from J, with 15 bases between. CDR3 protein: CASITGAIDGYTF. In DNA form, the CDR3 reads TGTGCCAGCATTACCGGTGCGATTGATGGCTACACCTTC.

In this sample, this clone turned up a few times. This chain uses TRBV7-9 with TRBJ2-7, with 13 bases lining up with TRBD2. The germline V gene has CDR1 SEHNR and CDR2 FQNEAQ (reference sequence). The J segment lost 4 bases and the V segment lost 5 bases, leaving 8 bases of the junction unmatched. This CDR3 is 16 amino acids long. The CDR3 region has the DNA TGTGCCAGCAGCCCCTTAACTAGCGGGAGGGGTTACGAGCAGTACTTC. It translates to CASSPLTSGRGYEQYF.

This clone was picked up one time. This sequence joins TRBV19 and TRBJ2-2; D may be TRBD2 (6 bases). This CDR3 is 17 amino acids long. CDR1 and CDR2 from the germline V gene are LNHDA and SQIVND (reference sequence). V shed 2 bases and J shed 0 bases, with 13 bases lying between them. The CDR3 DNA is TGTGCCAGTAGTATATTGAGGAGGGGACCGAACACCGGGGAGCTGTTTTTT. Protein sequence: CASSILRRGPNTGELFF.

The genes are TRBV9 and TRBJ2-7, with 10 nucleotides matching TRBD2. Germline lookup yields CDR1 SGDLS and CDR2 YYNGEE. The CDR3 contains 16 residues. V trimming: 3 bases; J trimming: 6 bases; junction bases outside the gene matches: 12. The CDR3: CASSEGRAAGGAEQYF. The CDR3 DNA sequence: TGTGCCAGCAGCGAGGGAAGGGCAGCGGGGGGGGCCGAGCAGTACTTC.

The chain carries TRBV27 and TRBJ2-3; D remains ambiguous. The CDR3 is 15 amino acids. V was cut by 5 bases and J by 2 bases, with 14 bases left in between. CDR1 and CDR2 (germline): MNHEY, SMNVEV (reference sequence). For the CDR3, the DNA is TGTGCCAGCAGTCCCCGTGGAGCCATCACAGATACGCAGTATTTT. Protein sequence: CASSPRGAITDTQYF.